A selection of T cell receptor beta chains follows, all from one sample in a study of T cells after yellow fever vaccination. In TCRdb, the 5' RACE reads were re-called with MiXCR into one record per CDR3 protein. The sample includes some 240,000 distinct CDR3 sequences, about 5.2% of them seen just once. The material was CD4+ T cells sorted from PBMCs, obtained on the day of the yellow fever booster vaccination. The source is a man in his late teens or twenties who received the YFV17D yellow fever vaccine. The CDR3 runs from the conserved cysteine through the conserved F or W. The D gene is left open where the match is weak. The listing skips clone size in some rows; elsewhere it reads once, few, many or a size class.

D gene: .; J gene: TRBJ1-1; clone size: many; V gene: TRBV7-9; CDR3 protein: CASSLALMGRGNQRMNTEAFF; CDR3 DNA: TGTGCCAGCAGCTTAGCGCTTATGGGCCGAGGCAACCAGCGAATGAACACTGAAGCTTTCTTT
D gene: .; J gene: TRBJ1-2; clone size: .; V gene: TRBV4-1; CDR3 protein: CASSQDSPGYGYTF; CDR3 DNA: TGCGCCAGCAGCCAAGATAGCCCAGGGTATGGCTACACCTTC
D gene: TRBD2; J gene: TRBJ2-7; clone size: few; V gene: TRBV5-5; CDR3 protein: CASSPLLAGGPSEQYF; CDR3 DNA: TGTGCCAGCAGCCCCTTACTAGCGGGGGGGCCGTCCGAGCAGTACTTC
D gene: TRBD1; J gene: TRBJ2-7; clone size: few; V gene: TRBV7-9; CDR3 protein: CASSLGRGTGLSEQYF; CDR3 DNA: TGTGCCAGCAGCTTAGGTCGTGGGACAGGATTATCCGAGCAGTACTTC
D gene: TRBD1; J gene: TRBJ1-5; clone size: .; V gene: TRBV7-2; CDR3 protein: CASRQNQGDQPQHF; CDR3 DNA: TGTGCCAGCAGACAAAATCAGGGGGATCAGCCCCAGCATTTT
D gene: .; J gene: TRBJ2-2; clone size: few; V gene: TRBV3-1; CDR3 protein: CASSQRQTGELFF; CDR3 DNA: TGTGCCAGCAGCCAGCGACAGACCGGGGAGCTGTTTTTT
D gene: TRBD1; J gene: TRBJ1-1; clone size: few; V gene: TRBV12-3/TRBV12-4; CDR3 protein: CASSFQPGQGAPEAFF; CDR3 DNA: TGTGCCAGCAGTTTCCAGCCGGGACAGGGGGCTCCTGAAGCTTTCTTT
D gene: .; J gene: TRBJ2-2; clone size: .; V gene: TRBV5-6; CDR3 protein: CASSLPVGSGELFF; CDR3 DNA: TGTGCCAGCAGCTTACCGGTGGGTTCCGGGGAGCTGTTTTTT
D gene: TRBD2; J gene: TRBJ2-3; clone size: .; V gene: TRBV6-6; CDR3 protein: CASSYLSGGTDTRYF; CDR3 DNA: TGTGCCAGCAGTTACTTGAGCGGGGGCACAGATACGCGGTATTTT
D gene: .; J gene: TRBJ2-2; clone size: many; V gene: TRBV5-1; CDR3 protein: CASSLDVTNTGELFF; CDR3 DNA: TGCGCCAGCAGCTTGGATGTAACGAACACCGGGGAGCTGTTTTTT
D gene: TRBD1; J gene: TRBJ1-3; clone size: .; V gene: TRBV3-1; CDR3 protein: CASRPQGNSGNTIYF; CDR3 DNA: TGTGCCAGCAGACCACAGGGGAACTCTGGAAACACCATATATTTT
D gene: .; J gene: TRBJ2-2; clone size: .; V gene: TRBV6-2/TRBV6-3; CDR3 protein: CASSYSYANTGELFF; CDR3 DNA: TGTGCCAGCAGTTATTCCTACGCGAACACCGGGGAGCTGTTTTTT
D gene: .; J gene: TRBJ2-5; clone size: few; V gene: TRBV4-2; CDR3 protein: CASSQGVRAGETQYF; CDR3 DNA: TGTGCCAGCAGCCAAGGTGTCAGGGCGGGGGAGACCCAGTACTTC
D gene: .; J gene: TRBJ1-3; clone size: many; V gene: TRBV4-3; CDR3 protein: CASSQAKSSGNTIYF; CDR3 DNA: TGCGCCAGCAGCCAAGCCAAGAGCTCTGGAAACACCATATATTTT
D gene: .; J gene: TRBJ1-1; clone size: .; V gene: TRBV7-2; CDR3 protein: CASSIYMGTDTEAFF; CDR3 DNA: TGTGCCAGCAGCATATACATGGGGACCGACACTGAAGCTTTCTTT
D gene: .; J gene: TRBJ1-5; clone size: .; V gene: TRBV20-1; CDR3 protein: CSARDSRGGQPQHF; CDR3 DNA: TGCAGTGCTAGAGATTCGAGGGGGGGACAGCCCCAGCATTTT
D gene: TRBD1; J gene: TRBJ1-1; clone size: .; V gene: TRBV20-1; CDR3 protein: CSARDRGALGSEAFF; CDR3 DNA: TGCAGTGCTAGGGACAGGGGGGCCCTCGGCTCTGAAGCTTTCTTT
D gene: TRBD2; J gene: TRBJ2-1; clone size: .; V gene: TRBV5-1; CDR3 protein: CASSYTSGGYNEQFF; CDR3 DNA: TGCGCCAGCAGCTACACTAGCGGGGGCTACAATGAGCAGTTCTTC
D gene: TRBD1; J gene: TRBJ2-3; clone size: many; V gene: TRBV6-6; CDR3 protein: CASSYAWTGLDTQYF; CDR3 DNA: TGTGCCAGCAGTTACGCCTGGACAGGGTTGGATACGCAGTATTTT
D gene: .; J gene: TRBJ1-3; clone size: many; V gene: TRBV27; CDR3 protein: CASSQGRLGTIYF; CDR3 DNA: TGTGCCAGCAGTCAGGGACGGCTAGGGACCATATATTTT
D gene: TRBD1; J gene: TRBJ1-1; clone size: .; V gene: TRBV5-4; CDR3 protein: CASSLGVVTGQLNTEAFF; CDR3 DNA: TGTGCCAGCAGCTTGGGAGTGGTGACAGGGCAGCTGAACACTGAAGCTTTCTTT
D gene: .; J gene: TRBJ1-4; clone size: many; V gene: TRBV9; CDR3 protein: CASSGPGEKLFF; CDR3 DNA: TGTGCCAGCAGCGGGCCGGGGGAAAAACTGTTTTTT
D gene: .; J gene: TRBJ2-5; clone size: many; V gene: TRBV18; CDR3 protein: CASSPRAGRSAGETQYF; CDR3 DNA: TGTGCCAGCTCACCAAGGGCGGGACGGTCCGCGGGGGAGACCCAGTACTTC
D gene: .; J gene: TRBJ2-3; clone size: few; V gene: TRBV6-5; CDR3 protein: CASRTFTDTQYF; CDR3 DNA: TGTGCCAGCAGGACCTTCACAGATACGCAGTATTTT
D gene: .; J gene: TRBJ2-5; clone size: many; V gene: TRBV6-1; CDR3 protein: CASSDSVPYTQYF; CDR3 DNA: TGTGCCAGCAGTGACTCTGTCCCCTATACCCAGTACTTC
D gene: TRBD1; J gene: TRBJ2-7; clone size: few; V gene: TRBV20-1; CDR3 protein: CSATDRAYEQYF; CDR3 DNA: TGCAGTGCCACTGACAGGGCCTACGAGCAGTACTTC
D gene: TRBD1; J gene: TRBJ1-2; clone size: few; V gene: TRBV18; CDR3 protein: CASSPGTGSRGYGYTF; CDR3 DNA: TGTGCCAGCTCACCTGGGACAGGGAGTCGTGGCTATGGCTACACCTTC
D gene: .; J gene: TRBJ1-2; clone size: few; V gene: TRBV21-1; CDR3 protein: CASSKGGTEGAGGGYTF; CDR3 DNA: TGTGCCAGCAGCAAAGGCGGGACTGAGGGGGCCGGGGGTGGCTACACCTTC
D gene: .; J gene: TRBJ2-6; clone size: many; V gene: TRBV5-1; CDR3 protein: CASSLYLTGGSGANVLTF; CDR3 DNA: TGCGCCAGCAGCTTGTATCTGACAGGAGGCTCTGGGGCCAACGTCCTGACTTTC
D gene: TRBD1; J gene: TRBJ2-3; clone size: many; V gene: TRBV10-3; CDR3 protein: CAIRPRDRGRDTQYF; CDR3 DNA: TGTGCCATCAGGCCCCGGGACAGAGGCCGAGATACGCAGTATTTT
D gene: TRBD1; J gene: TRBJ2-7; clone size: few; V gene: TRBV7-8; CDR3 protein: CASSLANRGRTYEQYF; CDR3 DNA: TGTGCCAGCAGCTTAGCGAACAGGGGACGTACCTACGAGCAGTACTTC
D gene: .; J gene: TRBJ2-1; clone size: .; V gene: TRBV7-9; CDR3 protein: CASSLTARVGEQFF; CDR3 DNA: TGTGCCAGCAGCTTAACGGCGCGGGTAGGAGAGCAGTTCTTC
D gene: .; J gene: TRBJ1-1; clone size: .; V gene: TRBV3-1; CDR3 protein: CASSTHPTGRTEAFF; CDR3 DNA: TGTGCCAGCAGCACCCACCCGACGGGACGTACTGAAGCTTTCTTT
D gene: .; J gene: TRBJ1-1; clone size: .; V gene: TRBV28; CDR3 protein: CASSSQFDMPPFF; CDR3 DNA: TGTGCCAGCAGTTCCCAGTTCGACATGCCTCCTTTCTTT
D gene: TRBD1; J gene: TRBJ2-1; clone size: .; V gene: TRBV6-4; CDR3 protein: CASSTDRGGEQFF; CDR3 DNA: TGTGCCAGCAGTACGGACAGGGGAGGTGAGCAGTTCTTC
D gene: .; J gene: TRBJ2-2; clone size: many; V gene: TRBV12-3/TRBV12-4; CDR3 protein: CASSLVLPPTGELFF; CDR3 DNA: TGTGCCAGCAGTTTAGTCCTGCCGCCGACCGGGGAGCTGTTTTTT
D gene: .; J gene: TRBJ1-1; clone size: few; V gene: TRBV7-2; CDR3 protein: CASSRGASASNTEAFF; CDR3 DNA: TGTGCCAGCAGTCGGGGTGCGAGTGCTTCGAACACTGAAGCTTTCTTT
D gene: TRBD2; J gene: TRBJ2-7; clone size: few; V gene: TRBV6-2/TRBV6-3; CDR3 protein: CASSSTSGGPSSYEQYF; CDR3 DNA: TGTGCCAGCAGTTCCACTAGCGGGGGGCCGAGCTCCTACGAGCAGTACTTC